This TCR beta chain was recovered during a study of breast tumors, draining lymph nodes, adjacent tissues. CDR1 is ENHRY, CDR2 SYGVKD, per germline. Trimming removed 10 bases from V and 4 bases from J; junction bases left unmatched: 11. This CDR3 has 14 amino acids. Concerning this clonotype: Its cognate antigen is unknown.

A single record per CDR3 protein comes from TCRdb applying MiXCR to the multiplex PCR reads. Of roughly 70,000 distinct CDR3 sequences in the sample, about 40% were seen once. Findings and caveats of the study: Tumor TCR diversity was below lymph nodes but above nontumor tissue. Luminal-like breast cancer showed significantly higher tumor–nontumor repertoire similarity than basal-like.

Sequencing input: breast tumor tissue. The chain couples TRBV10-3 to TRBJ2-7; 9 nucleotides align to TRBD2. The TCR originated in a female donor with breast cancer. Some clones in this sample may be carry-over from other donors' samples. The CDR3, as DNA: TGTGCCACCGACCCGGGACTAGCTACGTACGAGCAGTACTTC. Amino acid sequence: CATDPGLATYEQYF.